These T cell receptor beta chains were read from a single sample in a study of T cell responses to AZD1222 COVID-19 vaccine. Produced via immunoSEQ multiplex PCR; TCRdb's table is partial and in-frame only. The sample holds some 110,000 clones, about 81% seen once. Source: peripheral blood, taken on day 0 of AZD1222 vaccination. The receptors shown here come from an adult in good health. CDR3s include the opening cysteine and the closing phenylalanine or tryptophan. Fields, in order: CDR3 DNA, CDR3 protein, V gene, D gene, clone size, J gene. The D gene is left open where the match is weak. Size is omitted from some rows. Given values are once, few, many or a class for expanded clones.

TGTGCCTGGAAGGGTGCCTTTAGGGAAAAACTGTTTTTT	CAWKGAFREKLFF	TRBV30	-	-	TRBJ1-4
TGTGCCATCACAAAACAGGGCCGAGGGAACACTGAAGCTTTCTTT	CAITKQGRGNTEAFF	TRBV10-3	-	-	TRBJ1-1
TGTGCCAGCAGCTTAGAGAGGAGTGACATTCAGTACTTC	CASSLERSDIQYF	TRBV7-2	-	-	TRBJ2-4
TGCGCCAGCAGCTTGGATGGGGTTATTGGCTACACCTTC	CASSLDGVIGYTF	TRBV5-1	-	-	TRBJ1-2
TGTGCCAGCTCACCCGGCCTCGGACTAGCGGGGACCCGAAGCTCCTACGAGCAGTACTTC	CASSPGLGLAGTRSSYEQYF	TRBV18	TRBD2	-	TRBJ2-7
TGTGCCAGTAGTATCGGAGGGGTGCTTGGTGAAGCTTTCTTT	CASSIGGVLGEAFF	TRBV19	-	-	TRBJ1-1
TGTGCCAGCATTTCGGGACAGCTTAACACTGAAGCTTTCTTT	CASISGQLNTEAFF	TRBV6-5	TRBD1	few	TRBJ1-1
TGTGCCAGTAGTCCCAGGACAGGGCCGCTCAATGAGCAGTTCTTC	CASSPRTGPLNEQFF	TRBV19	TRBD1	few	TRBJ2-1
TGTGCCAGCAGTGACCGACAGGGTAGTTCCTATAATTCACCCCTCCACTTT	CASSDRQGSSYNSPLHF	TRBV25-1	TRBD1	-	TRBJ1-6
TGTGCCAGCAGTTTTTTAGCGGGGGGTGAAGAGACCCAGTACTTC	CASSFLAGGEETQYF	TRBV28	TRBD2	-	TRBJ2-5
TGTGCCAGCAGCGGGCCCGGGACGGCTGAGAATCAGCCCCAGCATTTT	CASSGPGTAENQPQHF	TRBV7-9	-	-	TRBJ1-5
TGTGCCAGCAGCCAAACAGGGGGTGAGGATGGCTACACCTTC	CASSQTGGEDGYTF	TRBV3-1/TRBV3-2	TRBD1	-	TRBJ1-2
TGTGCCAGCAGTGGAGGGTATTTAGCTTTCTTT	CASSGGYLAFF	TRBV25-1	-	few	TRBJ1-1
TGCGCCAGCAGCCAAGGACAGGGAGGAACTTCCCAAGATACGCAGTATTTT	CASSQGQGGTSQDTQYF	TRBV4-1	-	-	TRBJ2-3
TGCGCCAGCAGCTTGACGGGGACCTTGGGGGAGACCCAGTACTTC	CASSLTGTLGETQYF	TRBV5-1	-	-	TRBJ2-5
TGTGCCAGCAGCCAACCCAACCTCGCGGGGCTAGAGACCCAGTACTTC	CASSQPNLAGLETQYF	TRBV3-1/TRBV3-2	-	-	TRBJ2-5
TGCGCCAGCAAGGCCCAGGGCGCCGGGGAGCTGTTTTTT	CASKAQGAGELFF	TRBV10-2	-	-	TRBJ2-2
TGTGCCAGCAGCCACCGGACTAGCGTCGGGAATGAGCAGTTCTTC	CASSHRTSVGNEQFF	TRBV7-2	TRBD2	-	TRBJ2-1
TGCGCCAGCAGCCCTAACCAGTGGAATAATTCACCCCTCCACTTT	CASSPNQWNNSPLHF	TRBV5-1	-	once	TRBJ1-6
TGTGCCATCAGTGGGGGGACAGGGGACGAGCAGTACTTC	CAISGGTGDEQYF	TRBV10-3	TRBD1	-	TRBJ2-7
TGCAGCGCCGGGACTAGGCAGGGATCCTACGAGCAGTACTTC	CSAGTRQGSYEQYF	TRBV29-1	TRBD2	-	TRBJ2-7
TGTGCCAGCAGTCCTTCCCGGGTCCCCTACGAGCAGTACTTC	CASSPSRVPYEQYF	TRBV3-1/TRBV3-2	-	-	TRBJ2-7
TGTGCCTCTGGACTAGCGGGGGGATACTCCTACGAGCAGTACTTC	CASGLAGGYSYEQYF	TRBV30	TRBD2	-	TRBJ2-7
TGCGCCAGCAGCTTGGGACAGGTCGGGGTTGATGGCTACACCTTC	CASSLGQVGVDGYTF	TRBV5-1	-	-	TRBJ1-2